The clone carrying this T cell receptor beta chain is medium-sized within its sample. TCRdb ran MiXCR on the PCR reads. The data hold 11,000 to 15,000 clones, with roughly 3.5% observed a single time. These data come from a study of metastatic and nonmetastatic thyroid tumors. CDR3 length equals 15 residues. V gave up 1 base and J gave up 4 bases, with 13 bases separating them. Germline V gives CDR1 SEHNR, CDR2 FQNEAQ (reference sequence). All patients reached thyroid surgery having received no treatment beforehand. Sequencing used tumor tissue. The rearrangement uses TRBV7-9 and TRBJ1-2; possibly TRBD1 for D (5 bases). The sequence was collected from a female donor with papillary thyroid cancer or a benign thyroid nodule (not recorded which). Some clones in this sample may be carry-over from other donors' samples. The CDR3 region has the DNA TGTGCCAGCAGCTTAGGAATCGACAGCTCCTATGGCTACACCTTC. Its translation is CASSLGIDSSYGYTF.